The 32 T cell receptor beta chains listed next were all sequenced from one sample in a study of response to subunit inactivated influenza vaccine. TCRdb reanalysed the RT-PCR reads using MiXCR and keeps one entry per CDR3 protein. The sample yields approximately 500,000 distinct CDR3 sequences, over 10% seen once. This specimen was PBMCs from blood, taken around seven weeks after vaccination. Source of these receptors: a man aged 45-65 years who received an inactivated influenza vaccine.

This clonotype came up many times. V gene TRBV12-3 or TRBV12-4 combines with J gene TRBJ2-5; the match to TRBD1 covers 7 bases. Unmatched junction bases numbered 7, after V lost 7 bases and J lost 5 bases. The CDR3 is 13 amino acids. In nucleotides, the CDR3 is TGTGCCAGCAATGAGGGGGCGTGGGAGACCCAGTACTTC. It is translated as CASNEGAWETQYF.

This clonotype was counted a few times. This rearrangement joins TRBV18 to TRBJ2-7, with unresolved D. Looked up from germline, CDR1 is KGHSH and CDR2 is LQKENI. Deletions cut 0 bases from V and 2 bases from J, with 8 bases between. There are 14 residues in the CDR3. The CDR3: CASSPPAAAYEQYF. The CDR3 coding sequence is TGTGCCAGCTCACCACCAGCCGCTGCCTACGAGCAGTACTTC.

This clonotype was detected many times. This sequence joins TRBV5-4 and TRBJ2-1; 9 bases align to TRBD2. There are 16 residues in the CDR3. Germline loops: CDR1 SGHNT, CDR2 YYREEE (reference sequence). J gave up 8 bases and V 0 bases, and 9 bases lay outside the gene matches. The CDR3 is CASSLDRGGRGHEQFF. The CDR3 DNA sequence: TGTGCCAGCAGCTTGGATCGGGGCGGGAGGGGCCATGAGCAGTTCTTC.

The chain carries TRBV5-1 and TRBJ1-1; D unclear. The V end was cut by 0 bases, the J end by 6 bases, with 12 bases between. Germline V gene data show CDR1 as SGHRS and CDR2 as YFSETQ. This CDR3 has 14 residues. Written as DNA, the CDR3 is TGCGCCAGCAGCTTGGGGCAAGTCTTTCCTGAAGCTTTCTTT. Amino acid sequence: CASSLGQVFPEAFF.

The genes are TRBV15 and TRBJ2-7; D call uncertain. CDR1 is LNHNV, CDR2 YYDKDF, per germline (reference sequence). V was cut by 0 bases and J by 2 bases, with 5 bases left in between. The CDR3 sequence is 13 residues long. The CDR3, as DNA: TGTGCCACCAGCAGAGAAATCGCCTACGAGCAGTACTTC. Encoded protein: CATSREIAYEQYF.

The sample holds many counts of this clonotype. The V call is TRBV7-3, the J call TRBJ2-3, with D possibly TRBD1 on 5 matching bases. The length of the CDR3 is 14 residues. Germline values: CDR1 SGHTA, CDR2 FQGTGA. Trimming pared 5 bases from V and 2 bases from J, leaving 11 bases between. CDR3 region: CASSPGHNTDTQYF. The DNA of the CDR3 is TGTGCCAGCAGCCCCGGACACAACACAGATACGCAGTATTTT.

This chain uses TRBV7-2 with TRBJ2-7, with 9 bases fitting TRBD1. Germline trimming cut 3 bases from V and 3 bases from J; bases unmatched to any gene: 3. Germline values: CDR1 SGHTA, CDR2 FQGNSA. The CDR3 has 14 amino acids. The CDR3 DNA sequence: TGTGCCAGCAGCTTCGGGACAGGGAACTACGAGCAGTACTTC. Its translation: CASSFGTGNYEQYF.

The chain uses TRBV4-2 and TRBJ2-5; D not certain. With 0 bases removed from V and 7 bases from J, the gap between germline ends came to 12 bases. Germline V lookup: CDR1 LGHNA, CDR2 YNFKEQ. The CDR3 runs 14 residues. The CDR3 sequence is CASSQDERSRTQYF. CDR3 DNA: TGTGCCAGCAGCCAAGATGAACGGTCGCGGACCCAGTACTTC.

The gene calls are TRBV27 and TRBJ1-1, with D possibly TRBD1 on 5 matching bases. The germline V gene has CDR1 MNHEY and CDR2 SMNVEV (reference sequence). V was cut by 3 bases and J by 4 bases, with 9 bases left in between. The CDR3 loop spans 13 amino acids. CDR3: CASSFSGPTEAFF. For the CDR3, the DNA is TGTGCCAGCAGTTTTTCAGGGCCCACTGAAGCTTTCTTT.

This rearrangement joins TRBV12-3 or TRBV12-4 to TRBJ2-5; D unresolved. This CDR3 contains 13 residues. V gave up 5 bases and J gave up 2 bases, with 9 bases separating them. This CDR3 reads CASSRIQQETQYF. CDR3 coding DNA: TGTGCCAGCAGTCGCATCCAACAAGAGACCCAGTACTTC.

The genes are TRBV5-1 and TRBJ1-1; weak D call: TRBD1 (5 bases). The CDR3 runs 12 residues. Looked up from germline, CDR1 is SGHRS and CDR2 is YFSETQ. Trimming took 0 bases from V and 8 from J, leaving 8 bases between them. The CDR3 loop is CASSLDRIEAFF. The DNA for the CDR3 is TGCGCCAGCAGCTTGGACAGGATCGAAGCTTTCTTT.

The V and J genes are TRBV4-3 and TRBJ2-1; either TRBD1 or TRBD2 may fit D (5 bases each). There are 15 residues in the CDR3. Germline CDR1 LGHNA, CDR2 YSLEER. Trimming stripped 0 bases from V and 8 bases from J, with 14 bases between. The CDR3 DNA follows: TGCGCCAGCAGCCAAGAGGGACCCCTAAGGCATGAGCAGTTCTTC. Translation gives CASSQEGPLRHEQFF.

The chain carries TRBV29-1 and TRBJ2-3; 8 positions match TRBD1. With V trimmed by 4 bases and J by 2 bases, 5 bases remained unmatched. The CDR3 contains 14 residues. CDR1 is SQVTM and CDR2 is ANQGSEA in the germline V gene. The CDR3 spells CSVATGATTDTQYF. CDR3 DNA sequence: TGCAGCGTTGCGACAGGGGCCACCACAGATACGCAGTATTTT.

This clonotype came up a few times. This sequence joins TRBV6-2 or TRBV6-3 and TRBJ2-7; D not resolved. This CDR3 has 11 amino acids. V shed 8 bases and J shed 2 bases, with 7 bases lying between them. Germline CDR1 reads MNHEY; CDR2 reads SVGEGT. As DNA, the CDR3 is TGTGCCAGCGCTTCCGCCTACGAGCAGTACTTC. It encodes CASASAYEQYF.

The DNA for the CDR3 is TGTGCCAGCAGCTCCGGGACTAGCGGGAGTTGGTTGGAGACCCAGTACTTC. Translating it yields CASSSGTSGSWLETQYF. This rearrangement joins TRBV5-6 to TRBJ2-5, with 14 bases lining up with TRBD2. V lost 3 bases, J lost 5 bases, and 9 bases stayed unmatched. CDR3 length: 17 amino acids. Germline V gene lookup returns CDR1 SGHDT and CDR2 YYEEEE. Variable domain in full (rest from reference TRBV5-6 and TRBJ2-5): DAGVTQSPTHLIKTRGQQVTLRCSPKSGHDTVSWYQQALGQGPQFIFQYYEEEERQRGNFPDRFSGHQFPNYSSELNVNALLLGDSALYLCASSSGTSGSWLETQYFGPGTRLLVL.

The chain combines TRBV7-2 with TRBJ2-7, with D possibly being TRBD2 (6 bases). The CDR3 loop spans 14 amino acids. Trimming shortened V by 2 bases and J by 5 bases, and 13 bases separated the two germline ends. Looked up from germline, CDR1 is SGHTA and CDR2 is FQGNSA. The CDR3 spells CASSLMAGSHEQYF. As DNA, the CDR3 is TGTGCCAGCAGCTTAATGGCGGGAAGTCACGAGCAGTACTTC. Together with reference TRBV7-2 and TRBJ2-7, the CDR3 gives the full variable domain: GAGVSQSPSNKVTEKGKDVELRCDPISGHTALYWYRQSLGQGLEFLIYFQGNSAPDKSGLPSDRFSAERTGGSVSTLTIQRTQQEDSAVYLCASSLMAGSHEQYFGPGTRLTVT.

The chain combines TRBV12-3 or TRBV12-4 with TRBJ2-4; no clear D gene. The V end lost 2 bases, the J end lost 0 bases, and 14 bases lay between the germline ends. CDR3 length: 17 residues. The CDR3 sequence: CASSLTGVHTAKNIQYF. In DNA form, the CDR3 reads TGTGCCAGCAGTTTAACCGGCGTCCACACAGCCAAAAACATTCAGTACTTC.

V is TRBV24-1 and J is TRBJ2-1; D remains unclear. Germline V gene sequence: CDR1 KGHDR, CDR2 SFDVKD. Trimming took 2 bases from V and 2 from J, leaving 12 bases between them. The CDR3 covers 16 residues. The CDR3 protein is CATSDWAHGTYNEQFF. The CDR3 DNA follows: TGTGCCACCAGTGATTGGGCCCATGGAACCTACAATGAGCAGTTCTTC.

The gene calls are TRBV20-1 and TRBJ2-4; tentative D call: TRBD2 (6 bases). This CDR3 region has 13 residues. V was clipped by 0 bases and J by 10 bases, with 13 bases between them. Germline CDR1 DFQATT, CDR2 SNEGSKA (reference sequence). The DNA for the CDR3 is TGCAGTGCTAGAGATGCGGCAGGGAGGATTCAGTACTTC. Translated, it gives CSARDAAGRIQYF.

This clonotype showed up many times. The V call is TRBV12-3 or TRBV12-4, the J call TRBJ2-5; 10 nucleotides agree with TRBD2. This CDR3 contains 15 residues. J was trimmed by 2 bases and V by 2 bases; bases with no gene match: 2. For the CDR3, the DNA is TGTGCCAGCAGTTTAAATAGCGGGGGGCAAGAGACCCAGTACTTC. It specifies CASSLNSGGQETQYF.

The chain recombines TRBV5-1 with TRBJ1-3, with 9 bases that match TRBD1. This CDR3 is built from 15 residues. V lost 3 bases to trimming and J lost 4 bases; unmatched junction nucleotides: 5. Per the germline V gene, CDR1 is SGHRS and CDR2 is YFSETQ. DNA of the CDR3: TGCGCCAGCAGCTCGGGACAGGGAGACGGAAACACCATATATTTT. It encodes CASSSGQGDGNTIYF.

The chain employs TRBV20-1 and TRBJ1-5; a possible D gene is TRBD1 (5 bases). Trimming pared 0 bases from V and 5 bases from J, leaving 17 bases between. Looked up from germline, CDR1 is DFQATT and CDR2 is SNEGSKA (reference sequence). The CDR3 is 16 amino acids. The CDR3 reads CSARDFGGGYHQPQHF. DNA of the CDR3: TGCAGTGCTAGAGATTTTGGGGGGGGGTACCATCAGCCCCAGCATTTT.

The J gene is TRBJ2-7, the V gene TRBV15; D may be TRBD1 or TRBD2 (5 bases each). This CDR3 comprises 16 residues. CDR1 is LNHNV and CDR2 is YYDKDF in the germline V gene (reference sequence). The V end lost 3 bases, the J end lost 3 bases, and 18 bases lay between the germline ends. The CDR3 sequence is CATSSESRGPLYEQYF. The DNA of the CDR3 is TGTGCCACCAGCAGCGAATCCCGGGGCCCTCTCTACGAGCAGTACTTC.

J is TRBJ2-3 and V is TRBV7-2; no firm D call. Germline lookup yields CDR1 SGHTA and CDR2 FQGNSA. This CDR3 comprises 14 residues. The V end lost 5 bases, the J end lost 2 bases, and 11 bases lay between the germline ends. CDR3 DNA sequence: TGTGCCAGCAGCACCAATCCGGCCACAGATACGCAGTATTTT. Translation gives CASSTNPATDTQYF. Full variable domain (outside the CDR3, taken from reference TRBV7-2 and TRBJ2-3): GAGVSQSPSNKVTEKGKDVELRCDPISGHTALYWYRQSLGQGLEFLIYFQGNSAPDKSGLPSDRFSAERTGGSVSTLTIQRTQQEDSAVYLCASSTNPATDTQYFGPGTRLTVL.

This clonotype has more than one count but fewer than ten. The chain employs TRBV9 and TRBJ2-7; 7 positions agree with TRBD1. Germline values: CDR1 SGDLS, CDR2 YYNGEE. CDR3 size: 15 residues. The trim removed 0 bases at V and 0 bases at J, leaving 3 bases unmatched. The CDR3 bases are TGTGCCAGCAGCGTAGGAGGGACAGACTCCTACGAGCAGTACTTC. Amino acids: CASSVGGTDSYEQYF.

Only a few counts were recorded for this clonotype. In nucleotides, the CDR3 is TGTGCCAGCAGCTTTGGTGCAGCGAACACTGAAGCTTTCTTT. Its protein product is CASSFGAANTEAFF. The V and J genes are TRBV7-9 and TRBJ1-1; D is undetermined. The CDR3 totals 14 residues. V was pared by 3 bases and J by 1 base, with 9 bases between. Germline V gene sequence: CDR1 SEHNR, CDR2 FQNEAQ (reference sequence). Filled out from reference TRBV7-9 and TRBJ1-1, the complete variable domain reads DTGVSQNPRHKITKRGQNVTFRCDPISEHNRLYWYRQTLGQGPEFLTYFQNEAQLEKSRLLSDRFSAERPKGSFSTLEIQRTEQGDSAMYLCASSFGAANTEAFFGQGTRLTVV.

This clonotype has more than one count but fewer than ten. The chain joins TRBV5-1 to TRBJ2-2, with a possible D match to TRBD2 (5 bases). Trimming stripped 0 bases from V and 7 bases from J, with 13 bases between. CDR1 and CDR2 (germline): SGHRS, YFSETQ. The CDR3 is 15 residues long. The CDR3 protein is CASSLGDYRVGELFF. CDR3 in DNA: TGCGCCAGCAGCTTGGGTGACTATCGGGTCGGGGAGCTGTTTTTT.

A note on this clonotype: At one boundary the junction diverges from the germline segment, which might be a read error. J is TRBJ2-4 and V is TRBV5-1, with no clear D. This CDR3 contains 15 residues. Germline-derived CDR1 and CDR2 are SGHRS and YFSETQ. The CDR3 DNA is TGCGCCAGCAGCTCCTTTGTTGAGTCCAAAAACATGCAGTACTTC. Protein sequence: CASSSFVESKNMQYF.

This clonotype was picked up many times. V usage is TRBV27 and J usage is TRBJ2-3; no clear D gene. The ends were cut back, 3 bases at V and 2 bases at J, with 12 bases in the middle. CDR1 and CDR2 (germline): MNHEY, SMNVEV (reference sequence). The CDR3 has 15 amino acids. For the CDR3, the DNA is TGTGCCAGCAGTTTTCTTAATAGTATCACAGATACGCAGTATTTT. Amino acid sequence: CASSFLNSITDTQYF.

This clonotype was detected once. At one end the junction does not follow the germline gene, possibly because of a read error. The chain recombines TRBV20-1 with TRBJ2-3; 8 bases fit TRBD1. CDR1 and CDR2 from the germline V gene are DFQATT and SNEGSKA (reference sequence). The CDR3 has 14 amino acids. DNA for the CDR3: TGCAGTGCTAACCGACAGGGGAGCGCAGATACGCAGAATTTT. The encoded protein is CSANRQGSADTQNF.

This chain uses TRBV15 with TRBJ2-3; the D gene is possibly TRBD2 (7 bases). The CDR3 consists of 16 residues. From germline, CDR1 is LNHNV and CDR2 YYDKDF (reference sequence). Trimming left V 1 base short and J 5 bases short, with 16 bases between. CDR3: CATSRGTAGSLDTQYF. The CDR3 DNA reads TGTGCCACCAGCAGAGGGACAGCGGGGTCATTAGATACGCAGTATTTT.

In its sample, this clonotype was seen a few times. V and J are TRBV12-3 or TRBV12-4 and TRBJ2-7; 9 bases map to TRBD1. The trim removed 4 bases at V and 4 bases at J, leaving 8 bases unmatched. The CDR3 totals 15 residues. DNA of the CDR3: TGTGCCAGCAGTTACCGTGTAGGACAGGGGTACGAGCAGTACTTC. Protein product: CASSYRVGQGYEQYF.